The rows below give T cell receptor beta chains drawn from one sample of a study of T-cell reconstitution after alpha-beta-depleted transplantation in children. TCRdb fed the PCR reads into MiXCR, producing one record per CDR3 protein. The sample has approximately 270,000 distinct CDR3 sequences, around 25% seen once; the top ten hold under 5.5%. Sequencing was performed on PBMCs, mostly from graft donor cells, taken 360 days after TCRalphabeta/CD19-depleted stem cell transplant. The receptor source for this set is a female patient younger than 10 who had a stem cell transplant for congenital amegakaryocytic thrombocytopenia, so the T cells may come from the graft donor. CDR3s include the opening cysteine and the closing phenylalanine or tryptophan. Clone size is stated in some rows and not others, as once, few, many or a class when expanded.

TRBJ2-2 | TRBV12-3/TRBV12-4 | few | CASSLVGNPGELFF
TRBJ2-5 | TRBV20-1 | many | CSAQDKRETQYF
TRBJ2-3 | TRBV29-1 | - | CSVESDGTDTQYF
TRBJ2-3 | TRBV9 | few | CASSFLAGTADTQYF
TRBJ2-7 | TRBV27 | once | CASMPGQGLSYEQYF
TRBJ1-4 | TRBV27 | few | CASSSRWTINEKLFF
TRBJ2-7 | TRBV7-6 | - | CASSLERGPYEQYF
TRBJ2-5 | TRBV6-1 | - | CATRGGAQETQYF
TRBJ1-5 | TRBV20-1 | few | CSANPTGRSNQPQHF
TRBJ2-5 | TRBV20-1 | - | CSARVAGMETQYF
TRBJ2-5 | TRBV7-2 | few | CASRLAGGLQETQYF
TRBJ1-1 | TRBV9 | - | CASSVDVIGEGMNTEAFF
TRBJ2-3 | TRBV2 | once | CASSNLATSTDTQYF
TRBJ1-1 | TRBV12-3/TRBV12-4 | - | CASRWTGTGIEGEAFF
TRBJ2-7 | TRBV18 | - | CASSPRDPRGYEQYF
TRBJ1-6 | TRBV12-3/TRBV12-4 | few | CASSASRLPYNSPLHF
TRBJ1-4 | TRBV12-3/TRBV12-4 | few | CASSIRGVEGKLFF
TRBJ2-7 | TRBV5-4 | few | CASSLENGASYEQYF
TRBJ2-6 | TRBV12-3/TRBV12-4 | few | CASSNRDTPSGANVLTF
TRBJ2-3 | TRBV5-1 | few | CASSLRGGTDTQYF
TRBJ2-3 | TRBV20-1 | - | CSHLGAGTQYF
TRBJ2-5 | TRBV2 | many | CASSDRLGEETQYF
TRBJ1-1 | TRBV7-9 | - | CASSLTLDTEAFF
TRBJ1-4 | TRBV7-9 | - | CASRSTGNYNGKLFF
TRBJ2-7 | TRBV2 | few | CASKEGYRGYEQYF
TRBJ2-7 | TRBV28 | - | CASSPSVPSYEQYF
TRBJ1-3 | TRBV7-9 | many | CASSFSGNTIYF
TRBJ2-1 | TRBV3-1 | - | CASSQVPGTPWARSYNEQFF
TRBJ1-2 | TRBV5-6 | few | CASSGKRMGGFYGYTF
TRBJ1-1 | TRBV4-1 | - | CASSQEPKGVSAFF
TRBJ2-3 | TRBV7-9 | few | CASSSGANSNTDTQYF
TRBJ2-5 | TRBV15 | - | CATSRGFEAQYF
TRBJ1-1 | TRBV12-3/TRBV12-4 | few | CASSIPGQNTEAFF
TRBJ1-1 | TRBV20-1 | few | CSARSGQGSEAFF
TRBJ2-5 | TRBV5-1 | - | CASSLGLRFFQETQYF
TRBJ1-2 | TRBV12-3/TRBV12-4 | few | CASSLGTGFVYGYTF
TRBJ2-3 | TRBV20-1 | - | CSARDRASGATDTQYF
TRBJ2-1 | TRBV30 | few | CAWGARGRYLAQYNEQFF
TRBJ1-6 | TRBV5-6 | - | CASVQNSPLHF
TRBJ2-1 | TRBV20-1 | few | CSASRTSGQQFF
TRBJ2-3 | TRBV4-2 | - | CASSQDTPTGLDTQYF
TRBJ2-7 | TRBV30 | - | CAWRRDSNYEQYF
TRBJ2-1 | TRBV7-3 | many | CVSSLISSRVAGGNEQFF
TRBJ2-7 | TRBV7-2 | - | CASSLAAPRSYEKYF
TRBJ2-7 | TRBV3-1 | few | CASSGGNSYEQYF
TRBJ2-3 | TRBV7-2 | few | CASSPGLAVTDTQYF
TRBJ2-1 | TRBV7-9 | - | CASSSPDREATNEQFF
TRBJ2-7 | TRBV27 | - | CASSLAASGHEQYF
TRBJ2-2 | TRBV5-1 | many | CASSSGNTGELFF
TRBJ2-5 | TRBV15 | many | CATSRDPEETQYF
TRBJ1-4 | TRBV14 | - | CASSRDRIKEKLFF
TRBJ2-1 | TRBV12-3/TRBV12-4 | few | CASRASGLANNEQFF
TRBJ2-3 | TRBV11-2 | few | CASSFSSDTQYF
TRBJ1-1 | TRBV28 | many | CASSLTRQNTEAFF
TRBJ2-1 | TRBV7-6 | few | CASSLAGGATDNEQFF